Included here is one TCR beta chain sequence, with context. Its antigen is as yet unknown. The source of the sample is a study of cytomegalovirus exposure and HLA in healthy donors. Overall study results and limits: Reportedly, diagnosis of cytomegalovirus status by the classifier showed high specificity and sensitivity. Most TCR sequences were uncommon, yet certain public TCRs appeared in many donors.

Both 60 Vbeta primers and 13 Jbeta primers went into the PCR. Sequenced by immunoSEQ multiplex PCR; TCRdb stores in-frame clones only, minus some. The table lists about 140,000 clones, 60% to 80% of them singletons. The V segment lost 8 bases and the J segment 5 bases; nucleotides outside the gene matches: 9. The CDR3 runs to 16 residues. Germline V gives CDR1 MNHEY, CDR2 SMNVEV (reference sequence). V usage is TRBV27 and J usage is TRBJ2-3; TRBD2 aligns across 14 bases. This clonotype originated in a man aged 35 to 55 in good health and CMV-seronegative. Input material: PBMCs. The CDR3 sequence: CASGPPGLAGVDTQYF. CDR3 DNA: TGTGCCAGCGGCCCTCCGGGACTAGCGGGGGTAGATACGCAGTATTTT.